This T cell receptor (beta chain) was identified in a study of blood T cell repertoires in COVID-19. Study details: The United States, Italy and Spain supplied acute and convalescent COVID-19 samples. In each case, the material was cDNA or gDNA derived from T cells, B-cell-depleted T cells, or PBMCs.

The authors' processing: Reference gene primer amplification gave estimated nucleated cell counts. TCRdb keeps only in-frame clones here, not all; method: immunoSEQ multiplex PCR. V and J calls and clone size are copied from that table; D and trimming were computed from the DNA. In the table there are over 110,000 clones, around 80% of which are singletons. The clonotype originates from a man aged 60 to 69 with active or convalescent COVID-19. What was sequenced was peripheral blood.

The CDR3 DNA follows: TGTGCCACCAGCAGAGGTAACACAGGGGGCGGCACAGATACGCAGTATTTT. Amino acid sequence: CATSRGNTGGGTDTQYF. The chain couples TRBV15 to TRBJ2-3, with TRBD1 matching 9 bases. The germline V gene encodes CDR1 LNHNV and CDR2 YYDKDF (reference sequence). Trimming took 1 base from V and 1 from J; bases not matched to a gene: 6. The CDR3 covers 17 residues.